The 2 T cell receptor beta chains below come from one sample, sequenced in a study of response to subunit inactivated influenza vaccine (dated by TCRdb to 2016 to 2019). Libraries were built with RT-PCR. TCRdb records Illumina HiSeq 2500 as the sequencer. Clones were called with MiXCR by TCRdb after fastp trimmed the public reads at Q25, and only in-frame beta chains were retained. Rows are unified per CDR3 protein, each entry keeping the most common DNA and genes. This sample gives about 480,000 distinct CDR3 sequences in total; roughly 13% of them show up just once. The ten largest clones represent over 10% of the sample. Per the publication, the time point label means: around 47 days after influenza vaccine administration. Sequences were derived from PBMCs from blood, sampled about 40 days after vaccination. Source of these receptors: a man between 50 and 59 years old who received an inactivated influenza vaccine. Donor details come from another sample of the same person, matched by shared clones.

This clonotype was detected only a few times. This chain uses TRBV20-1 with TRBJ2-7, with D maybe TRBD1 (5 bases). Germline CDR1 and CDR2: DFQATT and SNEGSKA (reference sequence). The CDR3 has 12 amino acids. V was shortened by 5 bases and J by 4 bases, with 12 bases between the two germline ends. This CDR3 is CSARTQEYEQYF. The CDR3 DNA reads TGCAGTGCTCGTACACAGGAGTACGAGCAGTACTTC.

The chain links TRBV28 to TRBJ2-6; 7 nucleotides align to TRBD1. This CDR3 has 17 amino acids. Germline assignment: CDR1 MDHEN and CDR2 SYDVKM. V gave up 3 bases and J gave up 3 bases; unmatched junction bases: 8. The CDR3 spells CASSFCTGEGGANVLTF. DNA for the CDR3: TGTGCCAGCAGTTTTTGTACAGGGGAAGGTGGGGCCAACGTCCTGACTTTC.